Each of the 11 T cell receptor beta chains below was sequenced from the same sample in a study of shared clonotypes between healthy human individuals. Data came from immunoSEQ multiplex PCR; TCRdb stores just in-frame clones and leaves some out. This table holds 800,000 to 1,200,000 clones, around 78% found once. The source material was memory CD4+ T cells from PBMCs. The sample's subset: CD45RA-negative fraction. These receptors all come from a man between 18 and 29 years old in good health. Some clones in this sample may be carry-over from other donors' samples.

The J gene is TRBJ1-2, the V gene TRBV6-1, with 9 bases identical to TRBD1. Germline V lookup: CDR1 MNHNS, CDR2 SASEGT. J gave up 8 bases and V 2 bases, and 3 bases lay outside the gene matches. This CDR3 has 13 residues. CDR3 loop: CASSERDRDGYTF. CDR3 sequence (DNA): TGTGCCAGCAGTGAAAGGGACAGGGACGGCTACACCTTC.

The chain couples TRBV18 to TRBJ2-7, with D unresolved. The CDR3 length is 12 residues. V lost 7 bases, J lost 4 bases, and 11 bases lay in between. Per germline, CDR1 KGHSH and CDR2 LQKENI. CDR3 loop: CASFGSEYEQYF. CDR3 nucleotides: TGTGCCAGCTTCGGTTCGGAGTACGAGCAGTACTTC.

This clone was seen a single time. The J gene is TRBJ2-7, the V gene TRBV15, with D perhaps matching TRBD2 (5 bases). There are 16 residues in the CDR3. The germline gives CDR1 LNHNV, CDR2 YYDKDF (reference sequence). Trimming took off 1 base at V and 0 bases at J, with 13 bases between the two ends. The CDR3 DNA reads TGTGCCACCAGCAGAGCCCGAGCGGCCAACTCCTACGAGCAGTACTTC. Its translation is CATSRARAANSYEQYF. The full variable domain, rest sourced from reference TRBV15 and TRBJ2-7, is DAMVIQNPRYQVTQFGKPVTLSCSQTLNHNVMYWYQQKSSQAPKLLFHYYDKDFNNEADTPDNFQSRRPNTSFCFLDIRSPGLGDTAMYLCATSRARAANSYEQYFGPGTRLTVT.

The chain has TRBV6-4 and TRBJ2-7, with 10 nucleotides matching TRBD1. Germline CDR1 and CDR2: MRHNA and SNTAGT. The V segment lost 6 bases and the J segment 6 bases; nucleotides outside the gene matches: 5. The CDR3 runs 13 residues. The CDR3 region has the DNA TGTGCCAGCAGCCCGGGACAGGGGCTCGAGCAGTACTTC. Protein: CASSPGQGLEQYF.

The CDR3 here is CASSRSGNQPQHF. The DNA for the CDR3 is TGTGCCAGCAGCAGAAGCGGCAATCAGCCCCAGCATTTT. The chain combines TRBV5-6 with TRBJ1-5, with unresolved D. The germline V gene has CDR1 SGHDT and CDR2 YYEEEE. The CDR3 runs 13 residues. The germline V and J ends were trimmed by 4 bases and 2 bases, with 7 bases remaining between them.

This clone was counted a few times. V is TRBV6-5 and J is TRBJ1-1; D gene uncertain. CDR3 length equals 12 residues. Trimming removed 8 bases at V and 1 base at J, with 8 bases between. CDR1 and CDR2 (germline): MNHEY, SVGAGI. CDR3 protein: CASAGRNTEAFF. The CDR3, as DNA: TGTGCCAGCGCCGGGAGGAACACTGAAGCTTTCTTT.

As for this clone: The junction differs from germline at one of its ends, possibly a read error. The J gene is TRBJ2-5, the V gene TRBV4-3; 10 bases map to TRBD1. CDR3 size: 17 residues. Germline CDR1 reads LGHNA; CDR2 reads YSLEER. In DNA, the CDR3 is TGCGCCAGCAGTCAAGACCCGGACAGGGGGACGGGAGAGACCCAGTACTTC. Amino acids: CASSQDPDRGTGETQYF.

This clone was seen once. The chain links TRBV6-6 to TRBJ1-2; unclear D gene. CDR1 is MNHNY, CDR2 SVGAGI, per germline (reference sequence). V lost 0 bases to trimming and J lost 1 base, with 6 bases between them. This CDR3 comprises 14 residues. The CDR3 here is CASSYSGFNYGYTF. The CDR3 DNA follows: TGTGCCAGCAGTTACTCGGGATTTAACTATGGCTACACCTTC.

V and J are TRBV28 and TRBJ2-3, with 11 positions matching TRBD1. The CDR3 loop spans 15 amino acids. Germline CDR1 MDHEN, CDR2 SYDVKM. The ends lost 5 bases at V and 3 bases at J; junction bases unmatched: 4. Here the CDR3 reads CASSPGQGGTDTQYF. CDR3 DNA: TGTGCCAGCAGTCCGGGACAGGGGGGAACAGATACGCAGTATTTT.

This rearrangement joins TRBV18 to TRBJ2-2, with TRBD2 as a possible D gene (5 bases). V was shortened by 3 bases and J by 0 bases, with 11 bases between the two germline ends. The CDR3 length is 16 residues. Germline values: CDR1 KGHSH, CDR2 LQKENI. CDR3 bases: TGTGCCAGCTCACCCGTAGCGTACTCGAACACCGGGGAGCTGTTTTTT. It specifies CASSPVAYSNTGELFF.

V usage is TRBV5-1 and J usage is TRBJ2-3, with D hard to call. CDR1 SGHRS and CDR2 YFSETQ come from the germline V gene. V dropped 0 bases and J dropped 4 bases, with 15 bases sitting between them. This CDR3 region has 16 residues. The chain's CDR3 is CASSLVGIQESDTQYF. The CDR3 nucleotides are TGCGCCAGCAGCTTGGTGGGTATTCAGGAATCAGATACGCAGTATTTT. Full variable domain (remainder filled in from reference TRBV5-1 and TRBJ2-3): KAGVTQTPRYLIKTRGQQVTLSCSPISGHRSVSWYQQTPGQGLQFLFEYFSETQRNKGNFPGRFSGRQFSNSRSEMNVSTLELGDSALYLCASSLVGIQESDTQYFGPGTRLTVL.